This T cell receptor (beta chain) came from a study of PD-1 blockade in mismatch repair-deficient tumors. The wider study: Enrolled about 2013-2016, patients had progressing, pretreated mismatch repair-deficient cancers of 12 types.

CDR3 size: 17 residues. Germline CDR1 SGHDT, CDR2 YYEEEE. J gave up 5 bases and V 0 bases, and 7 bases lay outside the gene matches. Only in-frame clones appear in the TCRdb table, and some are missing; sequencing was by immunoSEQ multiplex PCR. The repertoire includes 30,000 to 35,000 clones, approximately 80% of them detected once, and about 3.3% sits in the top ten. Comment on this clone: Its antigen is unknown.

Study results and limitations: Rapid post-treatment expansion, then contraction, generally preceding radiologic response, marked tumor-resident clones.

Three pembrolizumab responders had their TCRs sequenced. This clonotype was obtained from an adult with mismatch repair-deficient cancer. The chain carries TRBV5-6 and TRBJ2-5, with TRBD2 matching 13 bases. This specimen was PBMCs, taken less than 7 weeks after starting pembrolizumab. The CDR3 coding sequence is TGTGCCAGCAGCTTGGCCTGGACTAGCGGGAGTGGGGAGACCCAGTACTTC. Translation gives CASSLAWTSGSGETQYF. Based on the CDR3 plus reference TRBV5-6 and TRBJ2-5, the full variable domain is DAGVTQSPTHLIKTRGQQVTLRCSPKSGHDTVSWYQQALGQGPQFIFQYYEEEERQRGNFPDRFSGHQFPNYSSELNVNALLLGDSALYLCASSLAWTSGSGETQYFGPGTRLLVL.